Listed here are 11 T cell receptor beta chains from one sample, sequenced in a study of shared clonotypes between healthy human individuals. Here immunoSEQ multiplex PCR was the method, and the copy in TCRdb shows in-frame clones only, minus some. The table shows around 1.9 million clones, with about 92% occurring only once. Naive-designated CD8 cells lacked CD45RO, were positively enriched for CCR7, and omitted terminally differentiated effector memory CD45RA+ cells. The specimen was naive CD8+ T cells from PBMCs. The source is a man younger than 35 in good health. Some clones in this sample may be carry-over from other donors' samples.

This clone was detected once. V usage is TRBV7-9 and J usage is TRBJ1-5; D call uncertain. The CDR3 is made up of 12 amino acids. Germline CDR1 SEHNR, CDR2 FQNEAQ (reference sequence). Trimming left V 4 bases short and J 6 bases short, with 7 bases between. CDR3: CASSSLSQPQHF. CDR3 sequence (DNA): TGTGCCAGCAGCTCCCTGAGTCAGCCCCAGCATTTT. The full variable domain, with the rest looked up from reference TRBV7-9 and TRBJ1-5, is DTGVSQNPRHKITKRGQNVTFRCDPISEHNRLYWYRQTLGQGPEFLTYFQNEAQLEKSRLLSDRFSAERPKGSFSTLEIQRTEQGDSAMYLCASSSLSQPQHFGDGTRLSIL.

V and J are TRBV6-6 and TRBJ1-1; weak D call: TRBD1 (6 bases). Trimming stripped 6 bases from V and 0 bases from J, with 11 bases between. The CDR3 consists of 14 residues. Germline V lookup: CDR1 MNHNY, CDR2 SVGAGI (reference sequence). The CDR3: CASRSQGMNTEAFF. The DNA of the CDR3 is TGTGCCAGCAGAAGCCAGGGGATGAACACTGAAGCTTTCTTT.

This chain joins TRBV4-2 and TRBJ2-1, with 8 bases matching TRBD2. The CDR3 totals 15 residues. Germline V CDR1 and CDR2: LGHNA, YNFKEQ. V lost 3 bases to trimming and J lost 6 bases; unmatched junction nucleotides: 7. Here the CDR3 reads CASSHEAGVSNEQFF. The CDR3 nucleotides are TGTGCCAGCAGCCATGAAGCGGGAGTAAGCAATGAGCAGTTCTTC.

This clone was seen just once. This chain links TRBV11-2 with TRBJ2-1; 9 bases map to TRBD2. Germline-derived CDR1 and CDR2 are SGHAT and FQNNGV. V lost 1 base to trimming and J lost 12 bases; unmatched junction nucleotides: 7. The CDR3 loop spans 14 amino acids. CDR3 sequence: CASSLGGSGRRQFF. CDR3 nucleotide sequence: TGTGCCAGCAGCTTAGGGGGTAGCGGGAGAAGGCAGTTCTTC.

This chain joins TRBV2 and TRBJ2-7, with TRBD2 as a possible D gene (6 bases). The V and J ends lost 6 bases and 0 bases respectively, with 15 bases between them. The CDR3 is made up of 15 amino acids. Germline-derived CDR1 and CDR2 are SNHLY and FYNNEI. CDR3 region: CASRDIAASSYEQYF. CDR3 DNA sequence: TGTGCCAGCAGAGATATAGCGGCCAGCTCCTACGAGCAGTACTTC.

This chain joins TRBV29-1 and TRBJ2-4; no clear D. CDR1 SQVTM and CDR2 ANQGSEA come from the germline V gene. This CDR3 comprises 12 residues. V lost 3 bases, J lost 6 bases, and 9 bases lay in between. Here the CDR3 reads CSVEVGLNIQYF. In DNA form, the CDR3 reads TGCAGCGTTGAGGTCGGATTAAACATTCAGTACTTC.

Turning to this clone: Within the sample, other DNA sequences also encode this same CDR3. The chain couples TRBV7-9 to TRBJ2-2; a weak D match, TRBD1 (6 bases). V was shortened by 1 base and J by 0 bases, with 9 bases between the two germline ends. The CDR3 sequence is 16 residues long. Germline V CDR1 and CDR2: SEHNR, FQNEAQ (reference sequence). The CDR3 reads CASSLVSGANTGELFF. The CDR3 bases are TGTGCCAGCAGCTTAGTATCAGGGGCGAACACCGGGGAGCTGTTTTTT.

Of note for this clone: This same CDR3 is encoded by further DNA sequences in the sample. V is TRBV27 and J is TRBJ2-1; tentatively, D is TRBD1 or TRBD2 (5 bases each). V dropped 2 bases and J dropped 2 bases, with 10 bases sitting between them. This CDR3 has 15 amino acids. Per germline, CDR1 MNHEY and CDR2 SMNVEV (reference sequence). CDR3 in amino acids: CASSLGAGAYNEQFF. The CDR3 region has the DNA TGTGCCAGCAGTTTAGGGGCCGGGGCCTACAATGAGCAGTTCTTC.

The CDR3 loop reads CASSTGWWNTGELFF. Written as DNA, the CDR3 is TGCGCCAGCAGTACAGGGTGGTGGAACACCGGGGAGCTGTTTTTT. The chain recombines TRBV5-1 with TRBJ2-2; D might be TRBD1 (6 bases). The CDR3 contains 15 residues. Germline V gene sequence: CDR1 SGHRS, CDR2 YFSETQ. V lost 5 bases and J lost 1, with 12 bases in between.

This sequence joins TRBV2 and TRBJ1-3; 7 bases agree with TRBD1. Germline CDR1 and CDR2: SNHLY and FYNNEI. This CDR3 is 18 amino acids long. The junction had 14 bases not matched to a gene; V was cut back by 1 base and J by 5 bases. The CDR3 bases are TGTGCCAGCAGTGAAGGCTACCGGGACAGCAGAGTTCGAAACACCATATATTTT. Translation gives CASSEGYRDSRVRNTIYF.

J is TRBJ2-1 and V is TRBV7-9; tentatively, D is TRBD2 (6 bases). This CDR3 is 12 amino acids long. Trimming shortened V by 3 bases and J by 8 bases, and 8 bases separated the two germline ends. Germline CDR1 SEHNR, CDR2 FQNEAQ (reference sequence). CDR3 nucleotides: TGTGCCAGCAGCTTTGCTAGCGATGAGCAGTTCTTC. Its translation is CASSFASDEQFF.